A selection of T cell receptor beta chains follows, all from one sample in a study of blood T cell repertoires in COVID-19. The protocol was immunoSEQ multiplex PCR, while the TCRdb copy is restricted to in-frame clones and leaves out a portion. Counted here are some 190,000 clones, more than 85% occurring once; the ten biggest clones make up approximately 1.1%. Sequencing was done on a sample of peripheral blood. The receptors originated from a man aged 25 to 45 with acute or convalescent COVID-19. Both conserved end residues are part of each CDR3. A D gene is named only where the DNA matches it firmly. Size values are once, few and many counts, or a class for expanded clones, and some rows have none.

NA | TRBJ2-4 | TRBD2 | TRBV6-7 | TGTGCCAGCAGTTCCAACATCCCGGGACTAGCGCGTTACATTCAGTACTTC | CASSSNIPGLARYIQYF
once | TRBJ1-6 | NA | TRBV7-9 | TGTGCCAGCAGCTTAGGCCAGGCTTTCCACTTT | CASSLGQAFHF
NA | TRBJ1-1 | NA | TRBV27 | TGTGCCAGCAGTATAAGGACAGAATTTGGGGCTTTCTTT | CASSIRTEFGAFF
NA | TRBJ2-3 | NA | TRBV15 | TGTGCCACCAGCAGAGCGGGGTGGACTAGCACAGATACGCAGTATTTT | CATSRAGWTSTDTQYF
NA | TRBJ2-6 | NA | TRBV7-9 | TGTGCCAGCAGCTCGCCCTTAGTAAGCTCTGGGGCCAACGTCCTGACTTTC | CASSSPLVSSGANVLTF
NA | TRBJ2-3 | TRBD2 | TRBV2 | TGTGCCAGCAGTGAAGCGGGGACTAGCGGGAGGTACACAGATACGCAGTATTTT | CASSEAGTSGRYTDTQYF
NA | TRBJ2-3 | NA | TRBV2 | TGTGCCAGCCTAACAGATACGCAGTATTTT | CASLTDTQYF
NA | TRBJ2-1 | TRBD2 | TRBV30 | TGTGCCTGGACTCCGGGACTAGGACCCAATGAGCAGTTCTTC | CAWTPGLGPNEQFF
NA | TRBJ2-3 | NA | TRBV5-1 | TGCGCCAGCAGCTTGCAGCGGGTCGCAGATACGCAGTATTTT | CASSLQRVADTQYF
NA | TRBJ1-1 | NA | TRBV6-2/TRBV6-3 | TGTGCCAGCAGTTACATAAAGAACACTGAAGCTTTCTTT | CASSYIKNTEAFF
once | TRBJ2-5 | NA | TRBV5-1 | TGCGCCAGCAGCTACAGGGAAAGGGAGACCCAGTACTTC | CASSYRERETQYF
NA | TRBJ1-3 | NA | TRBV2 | TGTGCCAGCACTAGACCACTCTCTGGAAACACCATATATTTT | CASTRPLSGNTIYF
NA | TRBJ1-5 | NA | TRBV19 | TGTGCCAGTAGTGCCGGGTGGCCCCAGCATTTT | CASSAGWPQHF
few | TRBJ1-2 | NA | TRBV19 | TGTGCCAGTAGTATAGACCCTATATTGGAGGTTTCTAACGGCTACACCTTC | CASSIDPILEVSNGYTF
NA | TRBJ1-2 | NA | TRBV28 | TGTGCCAGCACCATATCGACAGCCTCCTATGGCTACACCTTC | CASTISTASYGYTF
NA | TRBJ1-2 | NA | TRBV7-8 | TGTGCCAGCAGCTTTCGCCCACAGGGTTCTTATGGCTACACCTTC | CASSFRPQGSYGYTF
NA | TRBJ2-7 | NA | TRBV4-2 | TGTGCCAGCAGCCAAGATGCTAGCACCTACGAGCAGTACTTC | CASSQDASTYEQYF
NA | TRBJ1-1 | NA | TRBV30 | TGTGCCTGGAGTTATAGAGTCATGAACACTGAAGCTTTCTTT | CAWSYRVMNTEAFF
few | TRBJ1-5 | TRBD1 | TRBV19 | TGTGCCAGTAGTATAGGGCAGGGGGGTTGGAGCAATCAGCCCCAGCATTTT | CASSIGQGGWSNQPQHF
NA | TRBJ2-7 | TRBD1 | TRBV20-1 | TGCAGTGCTAGTGGATCGGGACAGGGTATGGTAAAGCAGTACTTC | CSASGSGQGMVKQYF
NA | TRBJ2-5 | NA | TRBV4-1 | TGCGCCAGCAGCCAATCGCCTAGCTGGGGAGAGACCCAGTACTTC | CASSQSPSWGETQYF
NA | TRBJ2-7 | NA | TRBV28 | TGTGCCAGCAATTTTCGCGGGCCGTCCTACGAGCAGTACTTC | CASNFRGPSYEQYF
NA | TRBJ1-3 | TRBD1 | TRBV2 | TGTGCCAGCAGTACCGGGACAGCTGGAAACACCATATATTTT | CASSTGTAGNTIYF
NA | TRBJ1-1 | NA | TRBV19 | TGTGCCAGTAGTATAGAACGGGGGAACACTGAAGCTTTCTTT | CASSIERGNTEAFF
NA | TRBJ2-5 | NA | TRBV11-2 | TGTGCCAGCAGCTTCGGGGTCCAAGAGACCCAGTACTTC | CASSFGVQETQYF
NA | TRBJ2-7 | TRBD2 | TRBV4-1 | TGCGCCAGCAGCCAAGCGCGGGGGACGTCGTACGAGCAGTACTTC | CASSQARGTSYEQYF
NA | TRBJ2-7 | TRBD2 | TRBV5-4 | TGTGCCAGCAGCACGGGACTAGCGAACTACGAGCAGTACTTC | CASSTGLANYEQYF
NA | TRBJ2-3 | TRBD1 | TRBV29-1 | TGCAGCGTTGACCGGGACAGACTCACAGATACGCAGTATTTT | CSVDRDRLTDTQYF
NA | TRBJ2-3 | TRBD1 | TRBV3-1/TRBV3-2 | TGTGCCAGCAGCCGGGTGACAGGGGTCACAGATACGCAGTATTTT | CASSRVTGVTDTQYF
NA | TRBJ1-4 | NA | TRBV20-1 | TGCAGTGCTAGTGCAGGGCGGGAAAAACTGTTTTTT | CSASAGREKLFF
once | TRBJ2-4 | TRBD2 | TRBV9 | TGTGCCAGCAGCCCCAGGGCCGGACTAGATAACATTCAGTACTTC | CASSPRAGLDNIQYF
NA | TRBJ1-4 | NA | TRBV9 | TGTGCCAGCAGCGCCTCAGGGGTTCCTAATGAAAAACTGTTTTTT | CASSASGVPNEKLFF
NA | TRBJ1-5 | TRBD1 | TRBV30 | TGTGCCTGGAGTGTTGGAGGGGGCGTTGACAATCAGCCCCAGCATTTT | CAWSVGGGVDNQPQHF
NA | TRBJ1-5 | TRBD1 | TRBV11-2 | TGTGCCAGCAGCGATGGGACAGTAAGCAATCAGCCCCAGCATTTT | CASSDGTVSNQPQHF
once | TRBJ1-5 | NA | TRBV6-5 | TGTGCCAGCAGACGAGGACCGGGGCAGCCCCAGCATTTT | CASRRGPGQPQHF
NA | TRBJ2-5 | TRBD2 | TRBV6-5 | TGTGCCAGCAGTCAGAGCGGGAGGGTGACCCAGTACTTC | CASSQSGRVTQYF
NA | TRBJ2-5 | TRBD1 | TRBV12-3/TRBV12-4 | TGTGCCAGCAGGACAGGGGGTTTTGCGACCCAGTACTTC | CASRTGGFATQYF
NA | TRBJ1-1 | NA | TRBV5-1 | TGCGCCAGCAGCTTGTTCGGGGATTTAGCTTTCTTT | CASSLFGDLAFF
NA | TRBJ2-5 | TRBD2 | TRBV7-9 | TGTGCCAGCAGCTTAGGGCTAGCGGGACCACAGTACCAAGAGACCCAGTACTTC | CASSLGLAGPQYQETQYF
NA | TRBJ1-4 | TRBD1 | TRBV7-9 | TGTGCCAGCAGCCCGATAATAATCCGGGACAGGGATGAAAAACTGTTTTTT | CASSPIIIRDRDEKLFF
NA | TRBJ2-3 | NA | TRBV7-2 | TGTGCCAGCTCGGCTTCCGGGGTACGCACAGATACGCAGTATTTT | CASSASGVRTDTQYF
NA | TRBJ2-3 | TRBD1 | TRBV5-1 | TGCGCCAGCAGCTTACGCGACAGGGGGCGTGCAGATACGCAGTATTTT | CASSLRDRGRADTQYF
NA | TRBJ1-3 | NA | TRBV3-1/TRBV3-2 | TGTGCCAGCAGCCGAGCGGATTCTGGAAACACCATATATTTT | CASSRADSGNTIYF
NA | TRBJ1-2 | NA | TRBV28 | TGTGCCAGCAGTTTATCTCCACGGAGTACCTATGGCTACACCTTC | CASSLSPRSTYGYTF
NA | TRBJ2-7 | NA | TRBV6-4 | TGTGCCAGCAGGCGGCCCCCAAGCGCGGACACTTACGAGCAGTACTTC | CASRRPPSADTYEQYF
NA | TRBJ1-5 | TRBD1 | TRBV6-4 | TGTGCCAGCAGCGCCGGGACAGGGGGCGGCCAGCCCCAGCATTTT | CASSAGTGGGQPQHF
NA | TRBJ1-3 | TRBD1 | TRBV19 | TGTGCCAGTAGTAAGGACAGGGACCTTACTGGAAACACCATATATTTT | CASSKDRDLTGNTIYF
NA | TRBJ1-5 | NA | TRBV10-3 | TGTGCCATCAGCCCTGGGGGGAATCAGCCCCAGCATTTT | CAISPGGNQPQHF
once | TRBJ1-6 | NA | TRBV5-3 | TGTGCCAGAAATCTCCCGAAAGGACAGAGATATTCCCCCCTCCACTTT | CARNLPKGQRYSPLHF
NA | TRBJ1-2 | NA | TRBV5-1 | TGCGCCAGCAGCTCCAGGGATGGCTACACCTTC | CASSSRDGYTF
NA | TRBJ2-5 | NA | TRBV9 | TGTGCCAGCAGCGTAAACCCAGCAAGGAGGGAAGAGACCCAGTACTTC | CASSVNPARREETQYF
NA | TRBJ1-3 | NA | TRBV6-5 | TGTGCCAGCAGTTACGCGGCGGGGCACACCATATATTTT | CASSYAAGHTIYF
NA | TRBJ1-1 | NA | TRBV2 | TGTGCCAGCAGTGAACAGGGAGGTATCACTGAAGCTTTCTTT | CASSEQGGITEAFF
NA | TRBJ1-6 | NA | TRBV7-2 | TGTGCCAGCAGCTTAGCGGCGGGAGTTAATTCACCCCTCCACTTT | CASSLAAGVNSPLHF
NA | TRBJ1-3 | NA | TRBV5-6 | TGTGCCAGCAGCTTAGGGCCTGCAGGGAACACCATATATTTT | CASSLGPAGNTIYF